This T cell receptor (beta chain) stems from a study of PD-L1 blockade in urothelial cancer. For the study at large: Twenty-five out of 29 patients were men whose urothelial cancer was bladder-origin. Study patients had been treated with 0 to 3 previous chemotherapy regimens.

V was cut by 3 bases and J by 7 bases, with 18 bases left in between. Germline CDR1 reads GTSNPN; CDR2 reads SVGIG (reference sequence). The length of the CDR3 is 15 residues. Only in-frame clones appear in the TCRdb table, and some are missing; sequencing was by immunoSEQ multiplex PCR. The top ten clones hold over 0.7% of a sample with about 76,000 clones, 91% of them seen once. Time point in this sample: peripheral blood 6 weeks after treatment start. The sample was PBMCs, taken around atezolizumab (anti-PD-L1) treatment. This clonotype was sampled from a woman of 80 years or more with urothelial cancer. This chain joins TRBV30 and TRBJ1-4; D may be TRBD1 (5 bases). CDR3 sequence reads: CAWRAGGGVGEKLFF. The CDR3 DNA reads as TGTGCCTGGAGGGCGGGTGGAGGGGTTGGTGAAAAACTGTTTTTT.